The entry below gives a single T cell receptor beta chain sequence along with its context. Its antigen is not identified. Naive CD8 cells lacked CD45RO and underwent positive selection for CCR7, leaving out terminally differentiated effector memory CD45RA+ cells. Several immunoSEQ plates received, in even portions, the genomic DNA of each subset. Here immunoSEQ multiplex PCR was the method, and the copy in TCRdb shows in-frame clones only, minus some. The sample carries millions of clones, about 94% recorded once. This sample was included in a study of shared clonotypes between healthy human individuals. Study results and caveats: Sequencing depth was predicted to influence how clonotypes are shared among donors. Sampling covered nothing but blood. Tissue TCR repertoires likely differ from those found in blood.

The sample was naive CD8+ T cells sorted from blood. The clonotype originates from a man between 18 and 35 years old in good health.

The DNA of the CDR3 is TGCGCCAGCAGCCAAGATTTCGGATGGGAGACCCAGTACTTC. Translation gives CASSQDFGWETQYF. The chain couples TRBV4-1 to TRBJ2-5, with D unclear. CDR1 and CDR2 from the germline V gene are MGHRA and YSYEKL. The CDR3 is made up of 14 amino acids. V was cut by 0 bases and J by 5 bases, with 10 bases left in between.